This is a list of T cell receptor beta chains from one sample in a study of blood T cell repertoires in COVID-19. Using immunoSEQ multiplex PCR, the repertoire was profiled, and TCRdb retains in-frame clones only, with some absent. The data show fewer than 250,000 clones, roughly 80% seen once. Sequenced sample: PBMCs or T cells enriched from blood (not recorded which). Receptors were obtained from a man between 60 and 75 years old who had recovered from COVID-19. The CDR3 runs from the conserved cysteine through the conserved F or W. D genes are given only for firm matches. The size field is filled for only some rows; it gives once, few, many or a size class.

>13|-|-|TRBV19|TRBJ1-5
CASSKGQGQPQHF
TGTGCCAGTAGTAAAGGGCAGGGGCAGCCCCAGCATTTT
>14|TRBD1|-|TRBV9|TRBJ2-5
CASSPRTGGETQYF
TGTGCCAGCAGCCCCAGGACAGGGGGAGAGACCCAGTACTTC
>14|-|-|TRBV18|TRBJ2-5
CASSPRAQQETQYF
TGTGCCAGCTCACCACGGGCCCAGCAAGAGACCCAGTACTTC
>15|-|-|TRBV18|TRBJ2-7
CASSPGVSRSYEQYF
TGTGCCAGCTCACCGGGAGTCAGTAGATCCTACGAGCAGTACTTC
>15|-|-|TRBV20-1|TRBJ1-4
CSASLQFATNEKLFF
TGCAGTGCTAGTTTACAGTTTGCAACTAATGAAAAACTGTTTTTT
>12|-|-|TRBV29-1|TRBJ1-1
CSVGEIDTEAFF
TGCAGCGTAGGGGAAATCGACACTGAAGCTTTCTTT
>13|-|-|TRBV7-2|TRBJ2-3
CASRLNTWDTQYF
TGTGCCAGCAGACTCAATACTTGGGATACGCAGTATTTT
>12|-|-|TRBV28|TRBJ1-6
CASSPGDRALHF
TGTGCCAGCAGCCCCGGGGATCGGGCCCTCCACTTT
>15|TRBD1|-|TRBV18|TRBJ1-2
CASSAGTETLYGYTF
TGTGCCAGCTCAGCTGGGACAGAGACCCTCTATGGCTACACCTTC
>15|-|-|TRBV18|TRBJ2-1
CASSPTGETYNEQFF
TGTGCCAGCTCACCCACCGGGGAGACCTACAATGAGCAGTTCTTC
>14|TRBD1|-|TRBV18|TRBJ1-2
CASSPGQGLYGYTF
TGTGCCAGCTCACCCGGACAGGGACTCTATGGCTACACCTTC
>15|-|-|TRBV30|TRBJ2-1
CAWSPLSSSYNEQFF
TGTGCCTGGAGTCCGTTGAGTAGCTCCTACAATGAGCAGTTCTTC
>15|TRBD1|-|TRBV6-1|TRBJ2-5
CASSEAGAGGETQYF
TGTGCCAGCAGTGAAGCGGGGGCAGGGGGCGAGACCCAGTACTTC
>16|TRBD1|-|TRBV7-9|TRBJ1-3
CASSRPDRAYGNTIYF
TGTGCCAGCAGCCGACCGGACAGGGCTTATGGAAACACCATATATTTT
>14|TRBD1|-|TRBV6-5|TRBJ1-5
CASSRQGANQPQHF
TGTGCCAGCAGCAGACAGGGGGCAAATCAGCCCCAGCATTTT
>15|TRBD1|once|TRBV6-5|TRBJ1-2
CASSRVTQGERGYTF
TGTGCCAGCAGTCGAGTAACACAGGGGGAACGTGGCTACACCTTC
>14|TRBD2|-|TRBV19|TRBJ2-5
CASRPRGGVETQYF
TGTGCCAGTCGTCCGCGGGGGGGTGTGGAGACCCAGTACTTC
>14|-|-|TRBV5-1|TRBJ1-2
CASSLEGSGDGYTF
TGCGCCAGCAGCTTGGAGGGGTCGGGGGATGGCTACACCTTC
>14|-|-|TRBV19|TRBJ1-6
CASSKSSYNSPLHF
TGTGCCAGTAGTAAGAGCTCCTATAATTCACCCCTCCACTTT
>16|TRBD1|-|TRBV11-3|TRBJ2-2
CASSRAGTANTGELFF
TGTGCCAGCAGCAGAGCCGGGACAGCGAACACCGGGGAGCTGTTTTTT
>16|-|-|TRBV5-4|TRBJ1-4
CASSLGGGEGRGKLFF
TGTGCCAGCAGCTTGGGGGGAGGGGAAGGCCGCGGAAAACTGTTTTTT
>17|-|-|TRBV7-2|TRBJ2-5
CASSSPYLLPGYETQYF
TGTGCCAGCAGCTCCCCGTACTTGCTTCCGGGGTATGAGACCCAGTACTTC
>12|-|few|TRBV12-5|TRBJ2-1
CASGKNRFEQFF
TGTGCTAGTGGTAAAAACCGGTTTGAGCAGTTCTTC
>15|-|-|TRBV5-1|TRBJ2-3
CASSRTHPWVDTQYF
TGCGCCAGCAGCAGGACACACCCGTGGGTCGATACGCAGTATTTT
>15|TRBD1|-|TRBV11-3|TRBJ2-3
CASSFDGTVTDTQYF
TGTGCCAGCAGCTTCGACGGGACAGTAACAGATACGCAGTATTTT
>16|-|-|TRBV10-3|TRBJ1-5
CAISDRPGISNQPQHF
TGTGCCATCAGTGATCGGCCAGGGATAAGCAATCAGCCCCAGCATTTT
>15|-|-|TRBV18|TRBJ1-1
CASSPRGGSGTEAFF
TGTGCCAGCTCACCACGGGGAGGAAGTGGCACTGAAGCTTTCTTT
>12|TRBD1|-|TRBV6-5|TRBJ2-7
CAVGQYPYEQYF
TGTGCCGTGGGACAGTACCCTTACGAGCAGTACTTC
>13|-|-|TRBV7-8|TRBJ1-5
CASSLGGAQPQHF
TGTGCCAGCAGCCTCGGGGGGGCTCAGCCCCAGCATTTT
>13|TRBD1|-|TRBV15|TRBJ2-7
CATSRGDSYEQYF
TGTGCCACCAGCAGAGGGGACAGTTACGAGCAGTACTTC
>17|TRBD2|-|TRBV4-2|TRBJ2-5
CASSQELTSGAQETQYF
TGTGCCAGCAGCCAAGAGTTGACTAGCGGGGCCCAAGAGACCCAGTACTTC
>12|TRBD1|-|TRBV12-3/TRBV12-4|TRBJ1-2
CASSYTGEGYTF
TGTGCCAGCAGCTATACAGGGGAAGGCTACACCTTC
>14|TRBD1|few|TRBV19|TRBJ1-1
CASSDRDSQAEAFF
TGTGCCAGTAGTGACAGGGATTCTCAGGCTGAAGCTTTCTTT
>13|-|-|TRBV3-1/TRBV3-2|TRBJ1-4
CASSQEWSEKLFF
TGTGCCAGCAGCCAAGAATGGAGTGAAAAACTGTTTTTT